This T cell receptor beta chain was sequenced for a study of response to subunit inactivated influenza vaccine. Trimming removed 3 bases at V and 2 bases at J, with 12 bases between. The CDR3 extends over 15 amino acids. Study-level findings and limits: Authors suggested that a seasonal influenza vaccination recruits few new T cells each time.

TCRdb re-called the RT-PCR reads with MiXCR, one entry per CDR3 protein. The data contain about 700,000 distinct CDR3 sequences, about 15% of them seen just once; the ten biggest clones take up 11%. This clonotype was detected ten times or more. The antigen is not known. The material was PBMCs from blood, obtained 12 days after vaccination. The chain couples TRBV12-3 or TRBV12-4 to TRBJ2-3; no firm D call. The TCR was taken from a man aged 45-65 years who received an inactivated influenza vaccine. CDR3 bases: TGTGCCAGCAGTTTCATCACAGCACACACAGATACGCAGTATTTT. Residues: CASSFITAHTDTQYF.